This TCR beta chain was captured by sequencing in a study of blood T cell repertoires in COVID-19. The wider study: The United States, Italy and Spain were the sources of the acute and convalescent COVID-19 samples.

Trimming removed 5 bases at V and 4 bases at J, with 27 bases between. Germline V CDR1 and CDR2: LNHNV, YYDKDF (reference sequence). The CDR3 totals 19 residues. Sequencing used immunoSEQ multiplex PCR; TCRdb keeps in-frame clones, though not all of them. Counted here are about 320,000 clones, under 90% occurring once; the ten biggest clones make up approximately 5.2%. The sequenced material came from PBMCs or T cells enriched from blood (not recorded which). The TCR comes from a man between 60 and 70 years old who had recovered from COVID-19. The chain links TRBV15 to TRBJ1-3; the D gene is possibly TRBD1 (6 bases). CDR3 coding DNA: TGTGCCACCAGCCCAATTTGGGGGCCAAACTCCAGGGGAGGAAACACCATATATTTT. The encoded protein is CATSPIWGPNSRGGNTIYF.